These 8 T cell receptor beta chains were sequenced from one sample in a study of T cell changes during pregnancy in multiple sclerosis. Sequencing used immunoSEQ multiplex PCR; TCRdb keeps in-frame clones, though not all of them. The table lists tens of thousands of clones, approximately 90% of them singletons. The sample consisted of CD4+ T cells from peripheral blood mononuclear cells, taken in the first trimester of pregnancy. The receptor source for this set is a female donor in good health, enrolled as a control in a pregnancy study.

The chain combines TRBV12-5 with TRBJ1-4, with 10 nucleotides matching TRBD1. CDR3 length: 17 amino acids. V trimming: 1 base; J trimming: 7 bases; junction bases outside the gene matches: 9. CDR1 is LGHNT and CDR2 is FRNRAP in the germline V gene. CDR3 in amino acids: CASGLGPPGQGIEKLFF. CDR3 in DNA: TGTGCTAGTGGTTTGGGACCCCCGGGACAGGGGATTGAAAAACTGTTTTTT. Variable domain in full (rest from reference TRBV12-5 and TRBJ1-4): DARVTQTPRHKVTEMGQEVTMRCQPILGHNTVFWYRQTMMQGLELLAYFRNRAPLDDSGMPKDRFSAEMPDATLATLKIQPSEPRDSAVYFCASGLGPPGQGIEKLFFGSGTQLSVL.

Here the CDR3 DNA reads TGTGCCAGCAGCCGTAGCGGCCAAGAGACCCAGTACTTC. Its protein product is CASSRSGQETQYF. The chain carries TRBV7-9 and TRBJ2-5, with D tentatively TRBD2 (6 bases). Germline V gene sequence: CDR1 SEHNR, CDR2 FQNEAQ (reference sequence). V was cut by 5 bases and J by 1 base, with 8 bases left in between. The CDR3 sequence is 13 residues long.

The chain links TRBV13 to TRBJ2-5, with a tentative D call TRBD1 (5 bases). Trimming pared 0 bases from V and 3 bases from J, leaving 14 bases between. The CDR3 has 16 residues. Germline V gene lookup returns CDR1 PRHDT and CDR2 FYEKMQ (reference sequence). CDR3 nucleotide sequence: TGTGCCAGCAGCTTAGGCCTTTCCCCCAGGGAAGAGACCCAGTACTTC. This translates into CASSLGLSPREETQYF.

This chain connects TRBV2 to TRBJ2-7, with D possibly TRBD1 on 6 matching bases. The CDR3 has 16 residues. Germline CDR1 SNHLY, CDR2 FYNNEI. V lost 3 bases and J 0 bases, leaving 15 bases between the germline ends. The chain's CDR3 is CASSDLFGQYSYEQYF. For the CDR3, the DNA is TGTGCCAGCAGTGACCTCTTCGGACAGTACTCCTACGAGCAGTACTTC.

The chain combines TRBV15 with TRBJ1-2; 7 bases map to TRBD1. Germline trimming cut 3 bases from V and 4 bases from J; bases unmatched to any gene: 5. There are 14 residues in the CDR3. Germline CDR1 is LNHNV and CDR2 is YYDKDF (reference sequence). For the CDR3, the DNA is TGTGCCACCAGCAGTGACCGACAGGGCTATGGCTACACCTTC. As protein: CATSSDRQGYGYTF.

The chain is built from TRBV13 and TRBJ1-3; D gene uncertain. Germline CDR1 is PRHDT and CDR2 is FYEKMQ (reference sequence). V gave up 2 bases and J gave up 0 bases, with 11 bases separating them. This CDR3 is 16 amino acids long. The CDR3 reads CASSLSNRYSGNTIYF. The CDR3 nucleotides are TGTGCCAGCAGCTTATCAAACAGATACTCTGGAAACACCATATATTTT.

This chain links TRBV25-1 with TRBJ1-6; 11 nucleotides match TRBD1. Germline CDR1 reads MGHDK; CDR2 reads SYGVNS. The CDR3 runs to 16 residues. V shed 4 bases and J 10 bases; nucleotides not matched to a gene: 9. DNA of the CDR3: TGTGCCAGCAGTGCCTGGGACAGGGGGGGTGGGTCACCCCTCCACTTT. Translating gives CASSAWDRGGGSPLHF.

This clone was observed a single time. In DNA, the CDR3 is TGTGCAAGTCGCCCCTGTCAGAGACAGGGAGACTACGAGCAGTACTTC. Its translation: CASRPCQRQGDYEQYF. This chain joins TRBV12-2 and TRBJ2-7; the tabulated D call, TRBD1, remains unverified against the DNA. TRBV12-2 is annotated as a pseudogene. CDR3 length: 16 amino acids.